This T cell receptor (beta chain) is from a study of blood T cell repertoires in COVID-19. Study overall: Acute and convalescent COVID-19 specimens originated in the United States, Italy and Spain. Nucleic acid was either cDNA or gDNA, and it came from T cells, B-cell-depleted T cells, or PBMCs.

Assay used: immunoSEQ multiplex PCR; TCRdb lists only in-frame clones, some missing. The table shows 250,000 to 300,000 clones, with 81% occurring only once. Germline V gene lookup returns CDR1 MNHEY and CDR2 SMNVEV (reference sequence). The CDR3 has 11 residues. Trimming stripped 10 bases from V and 10 bases from J, with 13 bases between. The sample comprised peripheral blood. The source of this sequence is a woman in her sixties with active or convalescent COVID-19. This chain uses TRBV27 with TRBJ1-4, with unresolved D. CDR3 DNA: TGTGCCACGACTTTTTTAGGAAAACTGTTTTTT. Translating gives CATTFLGKLFF.